These 24 T cell receptor beta chains were sequenced from one sample in a study of technical replicates of blood from several donors. Repertoires were generated with immunoSEQ multiplex PCR, while TCRdb's copy carries only in-frame clones and drops some. Of about 100,000 clones listed, nearly 96% are singletons. The sequenced sample was T cells isolated from PBMCs. These receptors all come from a human donor in good health.

The V and J genes are TRBV19 and TRBJ2-1; TRBD1 agrees at 7 bases. The germline V gene encodes CDR1 LNHDA and CDR2 SQIVND (reference sequence). Losses at the gene ends were 3 bases for V and 7 bases for J; bases not matched to a gene: 9. This CDR3 contains 15 residues. CDR3 sequence (DNA): TGTGCCAGTAGTATGGGACAGTGGGGTTCTAATGAGCAGTTCTTC. It encodes CASSMGQWGSNEQFF.

As DNA, the CDR3 is TGTGCCAGCAGCGCCGGACAGGGCTGGTCTAATTCACCCCTCCACTTT. It is translated as CASSAGQGWSNSPLHF. V and J are TRBV5-4 and TRBJ1-6, with 8 bases aligning to TRBD1. The CDR3 is 16 residues long. Per the germline V gene, CDR1 is SGHNT and CDR2 is YYREEE (reference sequence). The V gene end was trimmed by 4 bases and the J gene end by 6 bases; junction bases not matched to a gene: 9.

The rearrangement uses TRBV7-9 and TRBJ1-4; D remains ambiguous. V dropped 2 bases and J dropped 0 bases, with 7 bases sitting between them. Per the germline V gene, CDR1 is SEHNR and CDR2 is FQNEAQ (reference sequence). This CDR3 is built from 15 residues. This CDR3 is CASSLTRATNEKLFF. As DNA, the CDR3 is TGTGCCAGCAGCTTAACACGTGCAACTAATGAAAAACTGTTTTTT.

V is TRBV7-6 and J is TRBJ2-7; 10 nucleotides match TRBD2. The CDR3 totals 14 residues. The junction had 7 bases not matched to a gene; V was cut back by 1 base and J by 10 bases. Germline-derived CDR1 and CDR2 are SGHVS and FNYEAQ. The CDR3: CASSLELAGPQQYF. The DNA for the CDR3 is TGTGCCAGCAGCTTAGAACTAGCGGGGCCGCAACAGTACTTC.

V usage is TRBV6-1 and J usage is TRBJ2-5; possible D gene TRBD1, 6 bases. V lost 7 bases, J lost 3 bases, and 15 bases lay in between. CDR1 is MNHNS, CDR2 SASEGT, per germline. The length of the CDR3 is 14 residues. This CDR3 is CASNFGTSEETQYF. Here the CDR3 DNA reads TGTGCCAGCAACTTCGGGACATCCGAAGAGACCCAGTACTTC.

This clone has just one count. The chain recombines TRBV29-1 with TRBJ2-3; D is perhaps TRBD2 (6 bases). This CDR3 spans 12 amino acids. V lost 2 bases to trimming and J lost 4 bases, with 7 bases between them. Looked up from germline, CDR1 is SQVTM and CDR2 is ANQGSEA. CDR3 DNA: TGCAGCGTTGAACGGGAGTCAGATACGCAGTATTTT. This gives the protein CSVERESDTQYF.

This clone came up once. V usage is TRBV10-1 and J usage is TRBJ2-1; 7 bases are a match to TRBD1. V was pared by 6 bases and J by 3 bases, with 2 bases of the junction left unmatched. This CDR3 spans 13 amino acids. Germline CDR1 and CDR2: WNHNN and SYGVQD (reference sequence). In nucleotides, the CDR3 is TGCGCCAGCAGCGGGACAGACTACAATGAGCAGTTCTTC. Its protein is CASSGTDYNEQFF.

Note on this clone: One end of the junction does not line up with germline, which may come from a read error. The chain links TRBV5-6 to TRBJ2-2; D perhaps matches TRBD1 (5 bases). The CDR3 is 14 residues long. Germline V gene data show CDR1 as SGHDT and CDR2 as YYEEEE. The CDR3 is CASRLAGSTGELFF. Written as DNA, the CDR3 is TGTGCCAGCAGGTTGGCAGGGTCCACCGGGGAGCTGTTTTTT.

This chain uses TRBV7-9 with TRBJ1-2; D is ambiguous. Looked up from germline, CDR1 is SEHNR and CDR2 is FQNEAQ (reference sequence). This CDR3 has 15 amino acids. V was trimmed by 1 base and J by 3 bases, leaving 12 bases between them. The CDR3 loop reads CASSLGAGSDYGYTF. The CDR3 DNA follows: TGTGCCAGCAGCTTAGGGGCAGGTTCGGACTATGGCTACACCTTC.

J is TRBJ1-5 and V is TRBV4-1, with D tentatively TRBD1 (5 bases). V gave up 1 base and J gave up 6 bases, with 13 bases separating them. This CDR3 spans 15 amino acids. The germline V gene encodes CDR1 MGHRA and CDR2 YSYEKL. CDR3 nucleotides: TGCGCCAGCAGCCAAGTTCCTATCAGGGTTCAGCCCCAGCATTTT. It codes for CASSQVPIRVQPQHF.

J is TRBJ1-1 and V is TRBV6-5; tentative D call: TRBD1 (5 bases). This CDR3 is 13 amino acids long. From germline, CDR1 is MNHEY and CDR2 SVGAGI. V was cut by 7 bases and J by 1 base, with 10 bases left in between. The CDR3 bases are TGTGCCAGCATTACCGGGGGGAACACTGAAGCTTTCTTT. It specifies CASITGGNTEAFF.

Comments on this clone: Other DNA sequences within the sample encode an identical CDR3. The chain carries TRBV9 and TRBJ1-1, with 7 bases lining up with TRBD1. The junction had 12 bases not matched to a gene; V was cut back by 5 bases and J by 8 bases. The germline gives CDR1 SGDLS, CDR2 YYNGEE. This CDR3 region has 14 residues. The CDR3 reads CASRAGGGLTEAFF. Written as DNA, the CDR3 is TGTGCCAGCAGAGCAGGGGGTGGGCTAACCGAAGCTTTCTTT.

This rearrangement joins TRBV7-6 to TRBJ2-2, with no clear D. The V and J ends lost 1 base and 4 bases respectively, with 10 bases between them. Germline V CDR1 and CDR2: SGHVS, FNYEAQ. CDR3 length equals 15 residues. The CDR3 nucleotides are TGTGCCAGCAGCTTAGAACAGAGACCCACCGGGGAGCTGTTTTTT. Protein: CASSLEQRPTGELFF.

This rearrangement joins TRBV25-1 to TRBJ2-1; TRBD1 matches at 7 bases. This CDR3 has 16 amino acids. CDR1 and CDR2 from the germline V gene are MGHDK and SYGVNS. V gave up 4 bases and J gave up 6 bases; unmatched junction bases: 12. CDR3 amino acids: CASSAVDRAIGNEQFF. As DNA, the CDR3 is TGTGCCAGCAGTGCGGTTGACAGGGCGATCGGCAATGAGCAGTTCTTC.

The chain carries TRBV6-4 and TRBJ1-2, with 8 bases aligning to TRBD1. The CDR3 sequence is 15 residues long. With 0 bases clipped from V and 5 bases from J, the junction kept 5 bases outside the gene matches. CDR1 MRHNA and CDR2 SNTAGT come from the germline V gene. CDR3 in DNA: TGTGCCAGCAGTGACTCGCGCCAGGGGGCGTATGGCTACACCTTC. It yields the protein CASSDSRQGAYGYTF.

The J gene is TRBJ2-2, the V gene TRBV6-5; D is ambiguous. From germline, CDR1 is MNHEY and CDR2 SVGAGI. With 6 bases removed from V and 5 bases from J, the gap between germline ends came to 10 bases. This CDR3 contains 13 residues. This chain's CDR3 is CASRLYSTGELFF. CDR3 bases: TGTGCCAGCAGGTTGTACTCGACCGGGGAGCTGTTTTTT.

The chain employs TRBV19 and TRBJ2-7; D unresolved. V was cut by 1 base and J by 1 base, with 14 bases left in between. The length of the CDR3 is 16 residues. Germline lookup yields CDR1 LNHDA and CDR2 SQIVND (reference sequence). The CDR3 DNA sequence: TGTGCCAGTAGTATAGCACCCCCCCTAAAATCCTACGAGCAGTACTTC. The encoded protein is CASSIAPPLKSYEQYF.

This rearrangement joins TRBV4-1 to TRBJ1-1; 8 bases are shared with TRBD1. J was trimmed by 5 bases and V by 1 base; bases with no gene match: 9. Germline V lookup: CDR1 MGHRA, CDR2 YSYEKL. The CDR3 spans 16 residues. The CDR3 DNA follows: TGCGCCAGCAGCCAAGGGTATCAGGGGGCAGGGACTGAAGCTTTCTTT. Amino acids: CASSQGYQGAGTEAFF.

The gene calls are TRBV5-1 and TRBJ2-2, with a weak D call TRBD2 (6 bases). Germline-derived CDR1 and CDR2 are SGHRS and YFSETQ. V dropped 0 bases and J dropped 5 bases, with 11 bases sitting between them. This CDR3 has 15 residues. The CDR3 DNA is TGCGCCAGCAGCTTGGCTCCTGGAGGGACCGGGGAGCTGTTTTTT. The encoded protein is CASSLAPGGTGELFF.

The V and J genes are TRBV11-2 and TRBJ1-5, with TRBD1 identical over 9 bases. Per germline, CDR1 SGHAT and CDR2 FQNNGV. There are 18 residues in the CDR3. The trim removed 1 base at V and 0 bases at J, leaving 7 bases unmatched. CDR3 region: CASSLAMGQGFSNQPQHF. The CDR3 DNA sequence: TGTGCCAGCAGCTTAGCGATGGGACAGGGTTTTAGCAATCAGCCCCAGCATTTT.

The V gene is TRBV27, the J gene TRBJ1-5; D not certain. Germline CDR1 reads MNHEY; CDR2 reads SMNVEV (reference sequence). V was clipped by 10 bases and J by 1 base, with 11 bases between them. The CDR3 extends over 13 amino acids. As DNA, the CDR3 is TGTGCCATCGTGTCTAGCAGCAATCAGCCCCAGCATTTT. Its protein product is CAIVSSSNQPQHF.

The V gene is TRBV11-2, the J gene TRBJ1-3; weak D call: TRBD1 (6 bases). V lost 8 bases and J lost 2, with 13 bases in between. CDR1 and CDR2 (germline): SGHAT, FQNNGV. This CDR3 has 14 residues. CDR3 protein: CASRLRDTGNTIYF. Written as DNA, the CDR3 is TGTGCCAGCCGTCTCCGGGACACTGGAAACACCATATATTTT.

For the CDR3, the DNA is TGCGCCAGCAGTGGGGTACTAGCGGGAGGGCCCAACGAGCAGTACTTC. This sequence encodes CASSGVLAGGPNEQYF. This sequence joins TRBV5-1 and TRBJ2-7; 13 bases agree with TRBD2. The CDR3 extends over 16 amino acids. CDR1 and CDR2 from the germline V gene are SGHRS and YFSETQ. V shed 5 bases, J shed 5 bases, and the junction held 10 bases outside the gene matches.

The rearrangement uses TRBV9 and TRBJ2-3; 7 positions agree with TRBD2. V lost 3 bases and J lost 0; bases outside the gene matches: 13. Per the germline V gene, CDR1 is SGDLS and CDR2 is YYNGEE. The CDR3 sequence is 18 residues long. The CDR3 is CASSDPLHLAESTDTQYF. CDR3 nucleotide sequence: TGTGCCAGCAGCGACCCCCTCCACCTAGCGGAAAGCACAGATACGCAGTATTTT.